This TCR beta chain was recovered during a study of monozygotic twins with inflammatory bowel disease. Overall study results and limits: No difference in repertoire similarity was seen between concordant and discordant twins, possibly because power was limited.

For each CDR3 protein, TCRdb gives one entry from its re-call of the 5' RACE reads, without DNA. The sample has just over 300,000 distinct CDR3 sequences, and its top ten clones hold roughly 5.2%. On this clonotype itself: The antigen remains unidentified.

The draw for each donor consisted of a single 2.5 ml blood sample. Whole blood that had not undergone T cell sorting provided the isolated total RNA. The source material was blood. The receptor was isolated from a human donor with ulcerative colitis or Crohn's disease, or a healthy co-twin of an affected twin (not recorded which).

CDR3 loop: CASSLEARGNGYTF. This chain connects TRBV7-9 to TRBJ1-2. The germline V gene has CDR1 SEHNR and CDR2 FQNEAQ (reference sequence). This CDR3 is 14 amino acids long.